This passage covers 14 T cell receptor beta chains from one sample sequenced in a study of cytomegalovirus exposure and HLA in healthy donors (dated by TCRdb to 2016 to 2017). Library construction relied on the immunoSEQ multiplex PCR assay. A mixture of 60 forward primers for TCR Vbeta segments and 13 reverse primers for TCR Jbeta segments was used in the multiplex PCR. The source is immuneACCESS, and TCRdb retained only in-frame sequences with V and J called. Part of the clones is not carried over; for the studies checked, unresolved V genes explain less than half of this, and the remainder is unexplained. This sample holds some 120,000 clones; around 78% were observed only once. In total, the top ten clones hold just under 6.5% of the sample. Sequenced sample: PBMCs. These receptors came from a woman aged 40 to 50 in good health and CMV-seronegative.

This clone was observed once. This chain links TRBV5-1 with TRBJ2-1; the match to TRBD2 covers 7 bases. The CDR3 spans 15 residues. J lost 1 base, V lost 3 bases, and 4 bases had no gene match. Germline V CDR1 and CDR2: SGHRS, YFSETQ. The CDR3 coding sequence is TGCGCCAGCAGCTCCTCTAGCGGATCCTACAATGAGCAGTTCTTC. Translated, it gives CASSSSSGSYNEQFF.

The chain has TRBV6-4 and TRBJ2-2; 7 nucleotides align to TRBD2. V was clipped by 0 bases and J by 5 bases; unmatched bases: 6. Per germline, CDR1 MRHNA and CDR2 SNTAGT. The CDR3 length is 16 residues. The CDR3 sequence: CASSDSGRENTGELFF. In DNA, the CDR3 is TGTGCCAGCAGTGACTCGGGGCGGGAGAATACCGGGGAGCTGTTTTTT.

This clone was detected a few times. The V gene is TRBV5-5, the J gene TRBJ2-2, with 8 bases aligning to TRBD2. CDR1 SGHKS and CDR2 YYEKEE come from the germline V gene (reference sequence). The CDR3 contains 16 residues. J gave up 4 bases and V 1 base, and 6 bases lay outside the gene matches. CDR3 sequence: CASSLFRTSFTGELFF. The CDR3 coding sequence is TGTGCCAGCAGCTTGTTCCGGACTAGCTTCACCGGGGAGCTGTTTTTT.

This rearrangement joins TRBV5-6 to TRBJ2-7; TRBD2 matches at 10 bases. The CDR3 loop spans 15 amino acids. J gave up 2 bases and V 4 bases, and 6 bases lay outside the gene matches. Germline CDR1 SGHDT, CDR2 YYEEEE. Here the CDR3 reads CASSTGTSAPYEQYF. CDR3 in DNA: TGTGCCAGCAGCACCGGGACTAGCGCCCCCTACGAGCAGTACTTC.

The chain is built from TRBV10-3 and TRBJ2-7, with TRBD2 identical over 8 bases. Germline CDR1 reads ENHRY; CDR2 reads SYGVKD. The CDR3 has 18 residues. After removal of 2 bases from V and 0 bases from J, the junction contained 12 bases not matched to a gene. This chain's CDR3 is CAISELRGEREHSYEQYF. The CDR3 DNA reads TGTGCCATCAGTGAGCTTAGGGGGGAGCGGGAGCACTCCTACGAGCAGTACTTC.

The V call is TRBV4-1, the J call TRBJ1-2, with TRBD1 identical over 7 bases. CDR1 MGHRA and CDR2 YSYEKL come from the germline V gene. The CDR3 loop spans 15 amino acids. With 2 bases clipped from V and 3 bases from J, the junction kept 6 bases outside the gene matches. The CDR3 loop reads CASSQSQQGYYGYTF. As DNA, the CDR3 is TGCGCCAGCAGCCAATCTCAACAGGGGTACTATGGCTACACCTTC.

V is TRBV7-2 and J is TRBJ2-1; 10 bases agree with TRBD1. Germline V CDR1 and CDR2: SGHTA, FQGNSA. The CDR3 has 16 amino acids. The junction had 6 bases not matched to a gene; V was cut back by 3 bases and J by 4 bases. Written as DNA, the CDR3 is TGTGCCAGCAGCTTGGGGTGGACAGGGGGGTACAATGAGCAGTTCTTC. Translated: CASSLGWTGGYNEQFF.

The V gene is TRBV6-5, the J gene TRBJ2-1; D may be TRBD2 (6 bases). Germline V gene lookup returns CDR1 MNHEY and CDR2 SVGAGI. Trimming took off 4 bases at V and 6 bases at J, with 10 bases between the two ends. This CDR3 region has 13 residues. This CDR3 reads CASSLGGANEQFF. For the CDR3, the DNA is TGTGCCAGCAGTTTGGGCGGGGCCAATGAGCAGTTCTTC.

This chain connects TRBV4-3 to TRBJ2-7; 7 nucleotides match TRBD1. The CDR3 runs to 15 residues. Per the germline V gene, CDR1 is LGHNA and CDR2 is YSLEER. V shed 2 bases, J shed 4 bases, and the junction held 8 bases outside the gene matches. CDR3 nucleotide sequence: TGCGCCAGCAGCCAACTGGGGACAGATAAGTACGAGCAGTACTTC. Translated, it gives CASSQLGTDKYEQYF.

This rearrangement joins TRBV28 to TRBJ2-1; 11 bases match TRBD2. CDR3 length equals 14 residues. Per germline, CDR1 MDHEN and CDR2 SYDVKM. Trimming removed 5 bases from V and 8 bases from J; junction bases left unmatched: 5. The CDR3 spells CASSTSGSCYEQFF. The CDR3 coding sequence is TGTGCCAGCAGTACTAGCGGGAGTTGCTATGAGCAGTTCTTC.

This clone was seen a few times. This chain joins TRBV4-2 and TRBJ2-7, with 11 bases lining up with TRBD2. The CDR3 extends over 16 amino acids. CDR1 is LGHNA, CDR2 YNFKEQ, per germline. V lost 1 base to trimming and J lost 0 bases; unmatched junction nucleotides: 2. The CDR3 DNA sequence: TGTGCCAGCAGCCAAGGGACTAGCGGGTACTCCTACGAGCAGTACTTC. This sequence encodes CASSQGTSGYSYEQYF.

The chain has TRBV9 and TRBJ2-6, with 7 bases fitting TRBD1. The CDR3 sequence is 17 residues long. V lost 2 bases to trimming and J lost 0 bases; unmatched junction nucleotides: 5. Germline V CDR1 and CDR2: SGDLS, YYNGEE. CDR3 sequence: CASSVGTESSGANVLTF. The CDR3 nucleotides are TGTGCCAGCAGCGTTGGGACAGAGAGCTCTGGGGCCAACGTCCTGACTTTC.

J is TRBJ1-1 and V is TRBV28; unclear D gene. Trimming took 10 bases from V and 4 from J, leaving 16 bases between them. Looked up from germline, CDR1 is MDHEN and CDR2 is SYDVKM. The CDR3 consists of 13 residues. For the CDR3, the DNA is TGTGCCACGAGGGTAGGTCATGGCACTGAAGCTTTCTTT. Its protein is CATRVGHGTEAFF.

The CDR3 loop reads CASLLPGLGTEAFF. The CDR3 nucleotides are TGTGCCAGTCTCTTGCCGGGGTTGGGGACTGAAGCTTTCTTT. The chain joins TRBV28 to TRBJ1-1; D not certain. Trimming cost V 9 bases and J 5 bases, with 19 bases left between them. The CDR3 consists of 14 residues. CDR1 is MDHEN and CDR2 is SYDVKM in the germline V gene.